This T cell receptor beta chain derives from a study of T cells in Graves' hyperthyroidism and ophthalmopathy. This clonotype came up many times. Amplification of TCR beta CDR3 regions was performed using RNA transcripts as template. The study used the HTBI primer set for a first-round RT-PCR of the TCR CDR3. TCRdb passed the multiplex PCR reads through MiXCR, listing each CDR3 protein once. The sample has about 380,000 distinct CDR3 sequences, approximately 13% seen once. This CDR3 region has 14 residues. V lost 0 bases to trimming and J lost 6 bases; unmatched junction nucleotides: 4. Germline-derived CDR1 and CDR2 are SGHDT and YYEEEE.

The sequence was collected from a woman aged 55-70 years with Graves' hyperthyroidism. The V call is TRBV5-6, the J call TRBJ2-7; 9 bases line up with TRBD2. Sequenced: blood. CDR3 nucleotides: TGTGCCAGCAGCTTGGCGGGACTAGCAATCGAGCAGTACTTC. Translating gives CASSLAGLAIEQYF.